Below, 22 T cell receptor beta chains from the same sample are listed, as sequenced in a study of PD-1 blockade in mismatch repair-deficient tumors. Clones were sequenced by immunoSEQ multiplex PCR, and TCRdb holds only the in-frame ones, with some missing. Of roughly 50,000 clones in the sample, approximately 84% were seen once. Sequencing used peripheral blood, obtained 20 weeks after starting pembrolizumab. These receptors originate from an adult with mismatch repair-deficient cancer.

J is TRBJ2-5 and V is TRBV5-1; D is ambiguous. V shed 0 bases and J shed 2 bases, with 11 bases lying between them. This CDR3 is built from 15 residues. CDR1 is SGHRS, CDR2 YFSETQ, per germline. The CDR3 spells CASSLEAGRQETQYF. CDR3 coding DNA: TGCGCCAGCAGCTTGGAGGCAGGTCGGCAAGAGACCCAGTACTTC.

CDR3 nucleotides: TGTGCCAGTAACCCCACCCAAGCTGACCCAGATACGCAGTATTTT. Its protein is CASNPTQADPDTQYF. This chain links TRBV19 with TRBJ2-3; no reliable D call. The V gene's germline CDR1 is LNHDA and CDR2 SQIVND (reference sequence). There are 15 residues in the CDR3. Trimming took off 7 bases at V and 4 bases at J, with 18 bases between the two ends.

The chain carries TRBV4-3 and TRBJ2-7; TRBD1 is a possible D gene (6 bases). CDR3 size: 14 residues. Trimming removed 5 bases at V and 5 bases at J, with 16 bases between. Germline values: CDR1 LGHNA, CDR2 YSLEER. The CDR3 spells CASSFKTGTHEQYF. The DNA of the CDR3 is TGCGCCAGCAGCTTTAAAACAGGGACCCACGAGCAGTACTTC.

J is TRBJ1-1 and V is TRBV12-5, with D unresolved. CDR1 LGHNT and CDR2 FRNRAP come from the germline V gene. V was pared by 7 bases and J by 0 bases, with 9 bases between. The CDR3 consists of 13 residues. CDR3 sequence: CASADGMNTEAFF. Written as DNA, the CDR3 is TGTGCTAGTGCGGACGGTATGAACACTGAAGCTTTCTTT.

The V and J genes are TRBV7-8 and TRBJ1-2; the D gene is possibly TRBD1 (5 bases). The CDR3 runs 15 residues. V was trimmed by 3 bases and J by 0 bases, leaving 11 bases between them. Germline CDR1 is SGHVS and CDR2 is FQNEAQ. CDR3 coding DNA: TGTGCCAGCAGCTTTCCGGGACGGACTAACTATGGCTACACCTTC. Translated, it gives CASSFPGRTNYGYTF.

The chain couples TRBV9 to TRBJ2-3; 10 bases fit TRBD2. V gave up 3 bases and J gave up 4 bases; unmatched junction bases: 5. In germline, CDR1 is SGDLS, CDR2 YYNGEE. The CDR3 is 15 residues long. CDR3 protein: CASSDPLAGSDTQYF. The CDR3 DNA reads as TGTGCCAGCAGCGATCCACTAGCGGGATCAGATACGCAGTATTTT.

The chain has TRBV19 and TRBJ1-1; 9 nucleotides line up with TRBD1. Germline V CDR1 and CDR2: LNHDA, SQIVND (reference sequence). The CDR3 is 14 amino acids. V shed 3 bases and J 4 bases; nucleotides not matched to a gene: 3. The DNA for the CDR3 is TGTGCCAGTAGTATCTGGACAGGGGTCACTGAAGCTTTCTTT. Residues: CASSIWTGVTEAFF.

The CDR3 is CASSLDRLYGYTF. The CDR3 DNA reads as TGTGCCAGCAGCTTAGACAGGCTATATGGCTACACCTTC. The rearrangement uses TRBV11-2 and TRBJ1-2; D call uncertain. Germline CDR1 and CDR2: SGHAT and FQNNGV. The CDR3 extends over 13 amino acids. V lost 0 bases to trimming and J lost 5 bases, with 7 bases between them.

This chain connects TRBV10-3 to TRBJ2-1, with 15 bases that match TRBD2. CDR3 length: 18 residues. Germline CDR1 is ENHRY and CDR2 is SYGVKD. V was pared by 10 bases and J by 3 bases, with 13 bases of the junction left unmatched. CDR3 sequence (DNA): TGTGCCAGCCGAGAAGGACTAGCGGGAGGGCCCCACTACAATGAGCAGTTCTTC. This gives the protein CASREGLAGGPHYNEQFF.

This clone was counted between two and nine times. The chain combines TRBV9 with TRBJ1-4; D might be TRBD1 (5 bases). Germline loops: CDR1 SGDLS, CDR2 YYNGEE. Trimming removed 0 bases from V and 11 bases from J, with 14 bases in between. The CDR3 has 14 amino acids. CDR3 nucleotides: TGTGCCAGCAGCGTAGCCCGAGATGGGGACAAACTGTTTTTT. Translating it yields CASSVARDGDKLFF.

The chain carries TRBV7-9 and TRBJ1-2; D not certain. Germline lookup yields CDR1 SEHNR and CDR2 FQNEAQ (reference sequence). CDR3 size: 14 residues. V shed 6 bases and J shed 6 bases, with 17 bases lying between them. The CDR3: CASSHDVGWDGYTF. The CDR3 DNA follows: TGTGCCAGCAGTCATGACGTGGGGTGGGATGGCTACACCTTC.

The chain recombines TRBV7-9 with TRBJ2-1; 10 bases are shared with TRBD2. CDR3 length: 15 residues. Germline loops: CDR1 SEHNR, CDR2 FQNEAQ (reference sequence). With 7 bases clipped from V and 4 bases from J, the junction kept 7 bases outside the gene matches. In nucleotides, the CDR3 is TGTGCCAGCAACCGAAAGCGGGAGGGTTACAATGAGCAGTTCTTC. As protein: CASNRKREGYNEQFF.

The chain joins TRBV7-9 to TRBJ1-1; D not resolved. Germline CDR1 SEHNR, CDR2 FQNEAQ (reference sequence). CDR3 size: 14 residues. The V end was cut by 5 bases, the J end by 4 bases, with 14 bases between. In DNA, the CDR3 is TGTGCCAGCAGCCCCGGTAGGGTGGGCACTGAAGCTTTCTTT. Encoded protein: CASSPGRVGTEAFF.

CDR3 region: CSVGGQPSNEKLFF. The CDR3 DNA reads as TGCAGCGTGGGGGGACAGCCCTCTAATGAAAAACTGTTTTTT. The rearrangement links TRBV29-1 to TRBJ1-4; 7 bases agree with TRBD1. CDR1 and CDR2 (germline): SQVTM, ANQGSEA. The CDR3 is 14 residues long. Trimming removed 6 bases from V and 3 bases from J; junction bases left unmatched: 7.

Concerning this clone: At one boundary the junction diverges from the germline segment, which might be a read error. V gene TRBV7-7 combines with J gene TRBJ2-7; 7 nucleotides line up with TRBD2. Germline V gives CDR1 SSHAT, CDR2 FNYEAQ (reference sequence). The CDR3 spans 16 residues. The CDR3: CASSLEGREPPYEQYF. The CDR3 bases are TGTGCTAGCAGCTTAGAAGGGCGGGAGCCACCCTACGAGCAGTACTTC.

The J gene is TRBJ2-5, the V gene TRBV7-9; perhaps TRBD1 as D (5 bases). This CDR3 has 14 residues. From germline, CDR1 is SEHNR and CDR2 FQNEAQ (reference sequence). The V and J ends lost 8 bases and 5 bases respectively, with 18 bases between them. In DNA, the CDR3 is TGTGCCAGCCCCTCTTCGACAGAATTGGAGACCCAGTACTTC. Its protein product is CASPSSTELETQYF.

This chain links TRBV6-6 with TRBJ2-1; 8 bases are shared with TRBD2. The CDR3 consists of 15 residues. Germline V gene data show CDR1 as MNHNY and CDR2 as SVGAGI (reference sequence). The trim removed 6 bases at V and 4 bases at J, leaving 8 bases unmatched. The CDR3 spells CASSVLSGRYNEQFF. The CDR3 coding sequence is TGTGCCAGCAGCGTATTAAGCGGGAGATACAATGAGCAGTTCTTC.

The rearrangement joins TRBV6-4 to TRBJ2-1, with D unresolved. Per the germline V gene, CDR1 is MRHNA and CDR2 is SNTAGT. V was trimmed by 0 bases and J by 7 bases, leaving 10 bases between them. CDR3 length: 14 amino acids. The CDR3 DNA reads as TGTGCCAGCAGTGACTCGACCTCGGCAAATGAGCAGTTCTTC. Translation gives CASSDSTSANEQFF.

The chain carries TRBV9 and TRBJ2-1; 12 nucleotides line up with TRBD2. The CDR3 has 16 amino acids. Germline values: CDR1 SGDLS, CDR2 YYNGEE. V trimming: 3 bases; J trimming: 7 bases; junction bases outside the gene matches: 8. The CDR3 bases are TGTGCCAGCAGCGAATCCACAGGACTAGCGGGAAATGAGCAGTTCTTC. Translated, it gives CASSESTGLAGNEQFF.

This chain's CDR3 is CASSKVPGPRGQGVFTGELFF. CDR3 nucleotide sequence: TGTGCCAGCAGCAAAGTACCTGGACCCAGAGGACAGGGGGTCTTCACCGGGGAGCTGTTTTTT. The chain carries TRBV21-1 and TRBJ2-2; TRBD1 was called by the table and not checked on the DNA. TRBV21-1 is labeled a pseudogene. This CDR3 is built from 21 residues.

The V gene is TRBV4-2, the J gene TRBJ1-3; tentative D call: TRBD1 (5 bases). CDR1 is LGHNA and CDR2 is YNFKEQ in the germline V gene. V was cut by 5 bases and J by 5 bases, with 10 bases left in between. The CDR3 is 13 residues long. In DNA, the CDR3 is TGTGCCAGCAGCGAGACAGTCCGAAACACCATATATTTT. Its translation: CASSETVRNTIYF.

The V and J genes are TRBV29-1 and TRBJ2-1; 16 bases agree with TRBD2. Germline V CDR1 and CDR2: SQVTM, ANQGSEA. The J segment lost 9 bases and the V segment lost 7 bases, leaving 6 bases of the junction unmatched. CDR3 size: 14 residues. The CDR3 is CSGGTSGRAGEQFF. In DNA form, the CDR3 reads TGCAGCGGAGGGACTAGCGGGAGGGCGGGTGAGCAGTTCTTC.